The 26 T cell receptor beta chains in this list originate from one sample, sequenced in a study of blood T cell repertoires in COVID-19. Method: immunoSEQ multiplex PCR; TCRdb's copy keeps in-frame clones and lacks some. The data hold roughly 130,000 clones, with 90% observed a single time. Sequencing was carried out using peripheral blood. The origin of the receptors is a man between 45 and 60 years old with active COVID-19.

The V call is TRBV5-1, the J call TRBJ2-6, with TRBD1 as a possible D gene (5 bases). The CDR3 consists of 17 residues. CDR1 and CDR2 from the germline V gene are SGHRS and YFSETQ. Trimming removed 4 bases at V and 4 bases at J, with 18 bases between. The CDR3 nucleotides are TGCGCCAGCAGCCTCGGACAACCGTCTAGGGGGGCCAACGTCCTGACTTTC. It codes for CASSLGQPSRGANVLTF. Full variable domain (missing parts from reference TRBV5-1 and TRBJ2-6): KAGVTQTPRYLIKTRGQQVTLSCSPISGHRSVSWYQQTPGQGLQFLFEYFSETQRNKGNFPGRFSGRQFSNSRSEMNVSTLELGDSALYLCASSLGQPSRGANVLTFGAGSRLTVL.

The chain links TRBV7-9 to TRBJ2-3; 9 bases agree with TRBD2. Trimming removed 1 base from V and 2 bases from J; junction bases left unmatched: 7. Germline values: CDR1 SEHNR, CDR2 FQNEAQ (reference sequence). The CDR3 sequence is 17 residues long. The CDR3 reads CASSLGGLAGYTDTQYF. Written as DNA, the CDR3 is TGTGCCAGCAGCTTAGGAGGCCTAGCGGGATACACAGATACGCAGTATTTT.

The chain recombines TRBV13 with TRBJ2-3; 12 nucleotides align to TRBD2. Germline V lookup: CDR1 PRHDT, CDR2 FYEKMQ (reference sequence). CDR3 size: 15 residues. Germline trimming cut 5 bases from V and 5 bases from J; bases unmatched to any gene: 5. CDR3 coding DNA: TGTGCCAGCAGCAGAGGACTAGCGGGGATAGATACGCAGTATTTT. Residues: CASSRGLAGIDTQYF.

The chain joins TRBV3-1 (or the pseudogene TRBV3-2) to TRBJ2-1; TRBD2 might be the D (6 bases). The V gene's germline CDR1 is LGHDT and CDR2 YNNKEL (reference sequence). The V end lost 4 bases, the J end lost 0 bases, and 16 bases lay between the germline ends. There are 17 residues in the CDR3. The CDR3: CASSRSDSGSSYNEQFF. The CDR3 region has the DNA TGTGCCAGCAGCCGGAGCGATAGCGGAAGCTCCTACAATGAGCAGTTCTTC.

The CDR3 coding sequence is TGCGCCAGCAGCCTAGTTATGAGCTCCTATAATTCACCCCTCCACTTT. Protein: CASSLVMSSYNSPLHF. The rearrangement uses TRBV4-1 and TRBJ1-6, with D unresolved. This CDR3 has 16 residues. CDR1 MGHRA and CDR2 YSYEKL come from the germline V gene. Trimming cost V 4 bases and J 0 bases, with 10 bases left between them.

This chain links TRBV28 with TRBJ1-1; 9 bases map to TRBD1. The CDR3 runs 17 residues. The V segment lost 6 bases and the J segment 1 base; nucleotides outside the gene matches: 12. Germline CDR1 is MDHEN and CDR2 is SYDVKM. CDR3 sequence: CASRYLGTGWANTEAFF. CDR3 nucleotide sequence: TGTGCCAGCAGATATTTGGGGACAGGGTGGGCGAACACTGAAGCTTTCTTT. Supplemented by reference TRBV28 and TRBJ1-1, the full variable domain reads DVKVTQSSRYLVKRTGEKVFLECVQDMDHENMFWYRQDPGLGLRLIYFSYDVKMKEKGDIPEGYSVSREKKERFSLILESASTNQTSMYLCASRYLGTGWANTEAFFGQGTRLTVV.

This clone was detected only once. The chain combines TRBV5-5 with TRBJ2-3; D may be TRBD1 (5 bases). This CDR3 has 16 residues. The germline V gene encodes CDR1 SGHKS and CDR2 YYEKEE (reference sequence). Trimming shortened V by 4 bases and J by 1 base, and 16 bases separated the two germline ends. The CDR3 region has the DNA TGTGCCAGCAGCACGACAGACCCATTGCGCACAGATACGCAGTATTTT. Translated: CASSTTDPLRTDTQYF. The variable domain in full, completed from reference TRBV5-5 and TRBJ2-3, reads DAGVTQSPTHLIKTRGQQVTLRCSPISGHKSVSWYQQVLGQGPQFIFQYYEKEERGRGNFPDRFSARQFPNYSSELNVNALLLGDSALYLCASSTTDPLRTDTQYFGPGTRLTVL.

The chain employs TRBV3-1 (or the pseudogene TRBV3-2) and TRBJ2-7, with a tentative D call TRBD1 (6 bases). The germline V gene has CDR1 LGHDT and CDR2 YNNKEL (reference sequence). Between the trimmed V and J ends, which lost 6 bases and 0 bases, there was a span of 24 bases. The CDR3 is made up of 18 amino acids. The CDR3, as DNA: TGTGCCAGCAGTCATTCCCGTCCGGGACACGGTATCTCCTACGAGCAGTACTTC. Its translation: CASSHSRPGHGISYEQYF.

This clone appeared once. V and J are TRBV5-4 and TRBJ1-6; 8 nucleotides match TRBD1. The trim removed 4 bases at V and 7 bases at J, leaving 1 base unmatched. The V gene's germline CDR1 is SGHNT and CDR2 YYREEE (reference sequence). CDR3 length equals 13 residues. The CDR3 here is CASSRTGNSPLHF. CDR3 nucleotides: TGTGCCAGCAGCCGGACAGGGAATTCACCCCTCCACTTT. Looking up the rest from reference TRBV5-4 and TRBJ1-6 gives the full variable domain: ETGVTQSPTHLIKTRGQQVTLRCSSQSGHNTVSWYQQALGQGPQFIFQYYREEENGRGNFPPRFSGLQFPNYSSELNVNALELDDSALYLCASSRTGNSPLHFGNGTRLTVT.

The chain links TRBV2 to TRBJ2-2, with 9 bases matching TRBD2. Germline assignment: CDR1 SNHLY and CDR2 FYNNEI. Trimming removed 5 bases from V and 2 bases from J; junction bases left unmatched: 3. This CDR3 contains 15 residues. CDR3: CASSSGGLNTGELFF. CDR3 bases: TGTGCCAGCAGTAGCGGGGGGTTAAACACCGGGGAGCTGTTTTTT.

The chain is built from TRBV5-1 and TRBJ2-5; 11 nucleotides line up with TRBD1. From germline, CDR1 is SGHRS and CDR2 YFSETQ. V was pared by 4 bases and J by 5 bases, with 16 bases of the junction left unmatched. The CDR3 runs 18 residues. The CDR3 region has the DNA TGCGCCAGCAGCCCCGATTACCCCCGGACAGGGGGCGCGGAGACCCAGTACTTC. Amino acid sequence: CASSPDYPRTGGAETQYF.

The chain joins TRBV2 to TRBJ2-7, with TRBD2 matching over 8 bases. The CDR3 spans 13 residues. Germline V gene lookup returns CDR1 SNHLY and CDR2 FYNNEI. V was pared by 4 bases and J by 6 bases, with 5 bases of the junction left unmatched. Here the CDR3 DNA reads TGTGCCAGCAGTGGTGGACTAGCCCCCGAGCAGTACGTC. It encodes CASSGGLAPEQYV.

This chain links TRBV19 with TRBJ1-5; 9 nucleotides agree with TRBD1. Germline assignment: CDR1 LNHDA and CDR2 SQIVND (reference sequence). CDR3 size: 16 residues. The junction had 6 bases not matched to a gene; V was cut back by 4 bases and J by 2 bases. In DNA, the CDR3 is TGTGCCAGTAGTACCGGACAGGGGATAGGCAATCAGCCCCAGCATTTT. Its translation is CASSTGQGIGNQPQHF.

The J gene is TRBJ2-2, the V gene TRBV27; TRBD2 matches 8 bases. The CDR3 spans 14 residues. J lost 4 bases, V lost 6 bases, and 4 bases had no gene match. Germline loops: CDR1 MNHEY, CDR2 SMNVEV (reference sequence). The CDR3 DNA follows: TGTGCCAGCAGAGCTAGCGGGCCCACCGGGGAGCTGTTTTTT. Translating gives CASRASGPTGELFF.

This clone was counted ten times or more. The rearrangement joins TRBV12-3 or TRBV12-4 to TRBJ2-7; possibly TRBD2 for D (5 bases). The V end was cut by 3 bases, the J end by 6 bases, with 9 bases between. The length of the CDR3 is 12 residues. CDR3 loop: CASSFEGGEQYF. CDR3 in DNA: TGTGCCAGCAGTTTTGAGGGCGGCGAGCAGTACTTC.

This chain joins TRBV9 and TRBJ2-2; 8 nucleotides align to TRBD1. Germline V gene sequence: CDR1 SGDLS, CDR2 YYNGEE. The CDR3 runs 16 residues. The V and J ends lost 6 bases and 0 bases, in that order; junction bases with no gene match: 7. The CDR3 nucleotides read TGTGCCAGCAATGCGCAGGGGGCCGCGAACACCGGGGAGCTGTTTTTT. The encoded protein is CASNAQGAANTGELFF.

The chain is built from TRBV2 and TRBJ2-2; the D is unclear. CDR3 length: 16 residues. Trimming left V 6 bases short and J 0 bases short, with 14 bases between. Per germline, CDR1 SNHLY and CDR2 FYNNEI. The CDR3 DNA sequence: TGTGCCAGCAGCGCTCATGGCAGGCCGAACACCGGGGAGCTGTTTTTT. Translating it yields CASSAHGRPNTGELFF.

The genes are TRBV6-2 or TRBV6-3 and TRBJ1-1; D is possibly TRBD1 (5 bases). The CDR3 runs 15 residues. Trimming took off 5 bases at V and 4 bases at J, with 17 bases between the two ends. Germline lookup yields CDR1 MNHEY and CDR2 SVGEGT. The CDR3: CASSRLWGVSTEAFF. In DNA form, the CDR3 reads TGTGCCAGCAGTCGGCTTTGGGGGGTGAGCACTGAAGCTTTCTTT.

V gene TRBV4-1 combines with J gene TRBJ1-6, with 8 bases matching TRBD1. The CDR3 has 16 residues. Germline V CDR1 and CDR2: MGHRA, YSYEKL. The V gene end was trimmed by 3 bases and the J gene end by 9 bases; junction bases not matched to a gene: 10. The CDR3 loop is CASSQRDQGAASPLHF. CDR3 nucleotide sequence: TGCGCCAGCAGCCAGAGGGATCAGGGGGCGGCTTCACCCCTCCACTTT.

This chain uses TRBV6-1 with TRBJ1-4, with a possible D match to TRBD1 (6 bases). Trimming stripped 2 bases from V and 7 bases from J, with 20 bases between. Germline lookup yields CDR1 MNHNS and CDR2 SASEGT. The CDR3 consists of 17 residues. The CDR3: CASSEREFGRGSEKLFF. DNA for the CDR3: TGTGCCAGCAGTGAAAGGGAGTTTGGCAGGGGTAGTGAAAAACTGTTTTTT.

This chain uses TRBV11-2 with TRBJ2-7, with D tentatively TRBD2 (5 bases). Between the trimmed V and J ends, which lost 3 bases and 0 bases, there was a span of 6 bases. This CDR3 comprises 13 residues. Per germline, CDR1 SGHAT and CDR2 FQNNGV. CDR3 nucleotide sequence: TGTGCCAGCAGCTTGGCGGGCTCCTACGAGCAGTACGTC. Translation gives CASSLAGSYEQYV.

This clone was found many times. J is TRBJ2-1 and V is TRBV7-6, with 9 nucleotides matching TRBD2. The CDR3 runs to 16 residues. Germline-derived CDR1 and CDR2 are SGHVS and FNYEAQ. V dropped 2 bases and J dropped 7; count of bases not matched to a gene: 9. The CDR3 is CASSLLAGAGNNEQFF. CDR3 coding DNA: TGTGCCAGCAGCTTATTAGCGGGGGCCGGGAATAATGAGCAGTTCTTC. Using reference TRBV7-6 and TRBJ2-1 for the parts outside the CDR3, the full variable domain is GAGVSQSPRYKVTKRGQDVALRCDPISGHVSLYWYRQALGQGPEFLTYFNYEAQQDKSGLPNDRFSAERPEGSISTLTIQRTEQRDSAMYRCASSLLAGAGNNEQFFGPGTRLTVL.

CDR3 bases: TGCAGTGCTAGTCGGGTCATGGGGAACACTGAAGCTTTCTTT. Its translation is CSASRVMGNTEAFF. This chain uses TRBV20-1 with TRBJ1-1; D is undetermined. Germline V lookup: CDR1 DFQATT, CDR2 SNEGSKA (reference sequence). CDR3 length: 14 amino acids. The V end lost 3 bases, the J end lost 1 base, and 12 bases lay between the germline ends.

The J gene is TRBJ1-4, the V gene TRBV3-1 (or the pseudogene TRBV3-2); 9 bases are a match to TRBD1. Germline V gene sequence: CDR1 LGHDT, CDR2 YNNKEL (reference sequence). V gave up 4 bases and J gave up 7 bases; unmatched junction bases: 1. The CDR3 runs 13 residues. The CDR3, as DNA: TGTGCCAGCAGCCCGGGACAGGGTGAAAAACTGTTTTTT. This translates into CASSPGQGEKLFF.

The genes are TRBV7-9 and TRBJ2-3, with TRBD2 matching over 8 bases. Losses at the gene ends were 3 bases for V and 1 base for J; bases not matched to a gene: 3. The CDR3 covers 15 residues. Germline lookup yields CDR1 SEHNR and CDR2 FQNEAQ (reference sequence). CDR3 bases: TGTGCCAGCAGCTTTCCGGGAGGGCGCACAGATACGCAGTATTTT. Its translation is CASSFPGGRTDTQYF.

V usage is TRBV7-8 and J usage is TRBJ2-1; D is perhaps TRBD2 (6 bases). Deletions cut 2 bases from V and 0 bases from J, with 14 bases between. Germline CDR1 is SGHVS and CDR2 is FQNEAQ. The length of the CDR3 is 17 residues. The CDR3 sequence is CASSLYAGPGSYNEQFF. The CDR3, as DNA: TGTGCCAGCAGCTTATACGCGGGACCCGGCTCCTACAATGAGCAGTTCTTC.